These 20 T cell receptor beta chains share one sample of origin, sequenced in a study of T-cell memory formation after mild COVID-19. TCRdb processed the 5' RACE reads anew with MiXCR; each CDR3 protein has one entry. In the table there are roughly 610,000 distinct CDR3 sequences, 17% of which are singletons. Sequencing was carried out using PBMCs or a T cell subset sorted from them (not recorded which). Receptor source: an adult woman who had mild COVID-19 (a few samples of this study predate the infection). Cell type and time point are not known.

The V gene is TRBV20-1, the J gene TRBJ1-2; 9 positions match TRBD1. CDR3 length: 13 amino acids. Trimming took 5 bases from V and 1 from J; bases not matched to a gene: 2. Per germline, CDR1 DFQATT and CDR2 SNEGSKA (reference sequence). CDR3 sequence reads: CSAWTGVNYGYTF. The CDR3 DNA reads as TGCAGTGCTTGGACAGGGGTTAACTATGGCTACACCTTC.

V usage is TRBV9 and J usage is TRBJ2-3, with 7 bases identical to TRBD2. Trimming cost V 4 bases and J 4 bases; bases outside gene matches: 12. The CDR3 runs to 16 residues. From germline, CDR1 is SGDLS and CDR2 YYNGEE. The CDR3 DNA is TGTGCCAGCAGCACCGCCCCGGGAGGCAGGGCAGATACGCAGTATTTT. Amino acid sequence: CASSTAPGGRADTQYF.

The gene calls are TRBV12-3 or TRBV12-4 and TRBJ2-2; TRBD2 agrees at 10 bases. The CDR3 contains 14 residues. V was clipped by 8 bases and J by 7 bases; unmatched bases: 7. CDR3 sequence (DNA): TGTGCCAGCGGGAGCGGGAGGGATAACGGGGAGCTGTTTTTT. This gives the protein CASGSGRDNGELFF.

Here the CDR3 reads CAWSPRQNQPQHF. CDR3 nucleotide sequence: TGTGCCTGGAGCCCCCGACAGAATCAGCCCCAGCATTTT. The chain carries TRBV30 and TRBJ1-5; perhaps TRBD1 as D (5 bases). The CDR3 length is 13 residues. Germline lookup yields CDR1 GTSNPN and CDR2 SVGIG (reference sequence). V was shortened by 3 bases and J by 4 bases, with 10 bases between the two germline ends.

This clonotype was detected a few times. This sequence joins TRBV4-2 and TRBJ2-5; the D gene could be TRBD1 or TRBD2 (6 bases each). Trimming took off 3 bases at V and 1 base at J, with 18 bases between the two ends. The CDR3 is 17 residues long. Germline V gene data show CDR1 as LGHNA and CDR2 as YNFKEQ. As DNA, the CDR3 is TGTGCCAGCAGCCAGTTAACTAGTTCGGGGGCCCAAGAGACCCAGTACTTC. It yields the protein CASSQLTSSGAQETQYF.

CDR3 in DNA: TGTGCCAGCAGCCGCCTAGCGGGGGCCGGCGTTGATACGCAGTATTTT. Translation: CASSRLAGAGVDTQYF. The genes are TRBV11-2 and TRBJ2-3, with 10 bases fitting TRBD2. With V trimmed by 5 bases and J by 6 bases, 11 bases remained unmatched. The CDR3 sequence is 16 residues long. The germline gives CDR1 SGHAT, CDR2 FQNNGV.

This clonotype was observed at least ten times. V is TRBV19 and J is TRBJ1-5; no reliable D call. V lost 6 bases, J lost 2 bases, and 14 bases lay in between. The germline V gene encodes CDR1 LNHDA and CDR2 SQIVND (reference sequence). The CDR3 runs to 15 residues. CDR3 coding DNA: TGTGCCAGTAGCCCCGCCAGTATTGGCAATCAGCCCCAGCATTTT. Translated: CASSPASIGNQPQHF.

V is TRBV15 and J is TRBJ2-1, with 8 bases matching TRBD2. This CDR3 contains 17 residues. Germline V gene lookup returns CDR1 LNHNV and CDR2 YYDKDF (reference sequence). V trimming: 0 bases; J trimming: 4 bases; junction bases outside the gene matches: 8. CDR3 in amino acids: CATSRDPLAVIYNEQFF. The CDR3 DNA reads as TGTGCCACCAGCAGAGATCCACTAGCGGTTATTTACAATGAGCAGTTCTTC.

This clonotype was found a few times. V gene TRBV6-5 combines with J gene TRBJ2-7; TRBD2 agrees at 7 bases. This CDR3 has 14 residues. The ends lost 6 bases at V and 3 bases at J; junction bases unmatched: 8. Germline lookup yields CDR1 MNHEY and CDR2 SVGAGI. The CDR3 sequence is CASSTFSGGYEQYF. The DNA of the CDR3 is TGTGCCAGCAGCACCTTTTCGGGGGGCTACGAGCAGTACTTC.

This clonotype appeared a few times. CDR3 in amino acids: CASSSGDTGELFF. As DNA, the CDR3 is TGCGCCAGCAGTTCGGGGGACACCGGGGAGCTGTTTTTT. The chain recombines TRBV5-1 with TRBJ2-2; maybe TRBD2 (6 bases). The V end was cut by 5 bases, the J end by 3 bases, with 8 bases between. In germline, CDR1 is SGHRS, CDR2 YFSETQ. The CDR3 consists of 13 residues.

V gene TRBV7-9 combines with J gene TRBJ1-2, with 7 positions matching TRBD1. Germline-derived CDR1 and CDR2 are SEHNR and FQNEAQ (reference sequence). The CDR3 length is 13 residues. V lost 5 bases, J lost 8 bases, and 8 bases stayed unmatched. CDR3 nucleotide sequence: TGTGCCAGCAGCCAAACAGGGGCGGAGGGCTACACCTTC. It codes for CASSQTGAEGYTF.

This chain uses TRBV9 with TRBJ2-3; 7 positions match TRBD2. The CDR3 runs to 17 residues. J lost 5 bases, V lost 0 bases, and 12 bases had no gene match. Germline V gene sequence: CDR1 SGDLS, CDR2 YYNGEE. CDR3 nucleotide sequence: TGTGCCAGCAGCGTAGAGAATAGCGGGCTCCCCAGAGATACGCAGTATTTT. As protein: CASSVENSGLPRDTQYF.

This clonotype showed up just a few times. This chain joins TRBV7-9 and TRBJ2-2; D remains unclear. V shed 5 bases and J shed 10 bases, with 20 bases lying between them. Germline V gene lookup returns CDR1 SEHNR and CDR2 FQNEAQ (reference sequence). This CDR3 contains 15 residues. CDR3 in DNA: TGTGCCAGCAGCATACCTGCGGCAAACCTGGAGGAGCTGTTTTTT. This translates into CASSIPAANLEELFF.

This chain connects TRBV10-3 to TRBJ1-6; possibly TRBD1 for D (6 bases). This CDR3 has 13 amino acids. Germline V CDR1 and CDR2: ENHRY, SYGVKD. V dropped 6 bases and J dropped 7 bases, with 10 bases sitting between them. CDR3 loop: CAISYGTNSPLHF. CDR3 bases: TGTGCCATCAGCTACGGGACAAATTCACCCCTCCACTTT.

This clonotype was counted once. V is TRBV14 and J is TRBJ1-2, with 9 nucleotides matching TRBD1. V was clipped by 2 bases and J by 8 bases; unmatched bases: 6. The length of the CDR3 is 14 residues. The germline gives CDR1 SGHDN, CDR2 FVKESK. The CDR3 nucleotides read TGTGCCAGCAGCCAAACGGGACAGGGACAAGGCTACACCTTC. Its translation is CASSQTGQGQGYTF.

V and J are TRBV2 and TRBJ2-5; tentative D call: TRBD2 (5 bases). This CDR3 comprises 14 residues. Trimming removed 6 bases at V and 0 bases at J, with 11 bases between. Germline CDR1 is SNHLY and CDR2 is FYNNEI. Written as DNA, the CDR3 is TGTGCCAGCAGCGTGGACGGGAACCAAGAGACCCAGTACTTC. It translates to CASSVDGNQETQYF.

The genes are TRBV7-3 and TRBJ2-1, with D possibly being TRBD2 (5 bases). Germline lookup yields CDR1 SGHTA and CDR2 FQGTGA. With 5 bases removed from V and 0 bases from J, the gap between germline ends came to 11 bases. The CDR3 is 15 residues long. The CDR3 DNA reads as TGTGCCAGCAGCCCGGACTCAGGCTCCTACAATGAGCAGTTCTTC. Protein: CASSPDSGSYNEQFF.

This clonotype has a handful of counts. The gene calls are TRBV4-1 and TRBJ2-7; D remains ambiguous. The CDR3 is 15 residues long. Per germline, CDR1 MGHRA and CDR2 YSYEKL. V lost 1 base and J lost 1, with 11 bases in between. The CDR3 loop reads CASSQGPLRSYEQYF. The DNA of the CDR3 is TGCGCCAGCAGCCAAGGTCCCCTCAGGTCCTACGAGCAGTACTTC.

This clonotype was picked up many times. V and J are TRBV24-1 and TRBJ2-7, with TRBD1 as a possible D gene (5 bases). The germline V gene encodes CDR1 KGHDR and CDR2 SFDVKD. There are 13 residues in the CDR3. V dropped 5 bases and J dropped 4 bases, with 11 bases sitting between them. DNA for the CDR3: TGTGCCACCAGTGGACAGCCGCCTTACGAGCAGTACTTC. This codes for CATSGQPPYEQYF.

This clonotype occurred a few times. CDR3 bases: TGTGCCAGCAGCTTAATTGCAGAGACCCAGTACTTC. Its protein product is CASSLIAETQYF. The chain combines TRBV7-9 with TRBJ2-5; no firm D call. The CDR3 spans 12 residues. Trimming left V 2 bases short and J 4 bases short, with 5 bases between. Germline CDR1 reads SEHNR; CDR2 reads FQNEAQ (reference sequence).